Presented here are 6 T cell receptor beta chains from one specimen sequenced in a study of T cell repertoires in cytomegalovirus infection. TCRdb itself ran the reads through MiXCR, one entry per CDR3 protein. The sample has about 490,000 distinct CDR3 sequences; 16% are singletons. The sample comprised CD8+ T cells from PBMCs. The receptor source for this set is a human donor in good health (CMV status not recorded). Some clones in this sample may be carry-over from other donors' samples.

This clonotype was counted many times. This chain joins TRBV28 and TRBJ2-2; possible D gene TRBD1, 6 bases. CDR3 length: 14 amino acids. Trimming removed 6 bases from V and 4 bases from J, with 12 bases in between. Looked up from germline, CDR1 is MDHEN and CDR2 is SYDVKM. The CDR3 nucleotides read TGTGCCAGCAGCAGGGGACGTGGCACCGGGGAGCTGTTTTTT. Its translation is CASSRGRGTGELFF. Full variable domain (remainder filled in from reference TRBV28 and TRBJ2-2): DVKVTQSSRYLVKRTGEKVFLECVQDMDHENMFWYRQDPGLGLRLIYFSYDVKMKEKGDIPEGYSVSREKKERFSLILESASTNQTSMYLCASSRGRGTGELFFGEGSRLTVL.

V and J are TRBV28 and TRBJ2-7; 9 nucleotides align to TRBD2. V dropped 4 bases and J dropped 7; count of bases not matched to a gene: 11. This CDR3 has 15 residues. Germline values: CDR1 MDHEN, CDR2 SYDVKM. The CDR3 protein is CASSSQREARGEQYF. CDR3 in DNA: TGTGCCAGCAGTTCCCAGCGGGAGGCGCGTGGGGAGCAGTACTTC. Complete variable domain (other parts from reference TRBV28 and TRBJ2-7): DVKVTQSSRYLVKRTGEKVFLECVQDMDHENMFWYRQDPGLGLRLIYFSYDVKMKEKGDIPEGYSVSREKKERFSLILESASTNQTSMYLCASSSQREARGEQYFGPGTRLTVT.

This clonotype showed up many times. V and J are TRBV11-2 and TRBJ1-2; TRBD1 agrees at 12 bases. Trimming at V came to 5 bases and at J to 4 bases, leaving 5 bases not matched to a gene. The CDR3 extends over 15 amino acids. CDR1 is SGHAT and CDR2 is FQNNGV in the germline V gene. CDR3 DNA: TGTGCCAGCAGCACCGGGACAGGGGGCCTCTATGGCTACACCTTC. The encoded protein is CASSTGTGGLYGYTF.

Only a few counts were recorded for this clonotype. This chain links TRBV28 with TRBJ2-6, with D hard to call. This CDR3 has 14 residues. The germline V and J ends were trimmed by 7 bases and 4 bases, with 11 bases remaining between them. Germline V CDR1 and CDR2: MDHEN, SYDVKM. In nucleotides, the CDR3 is TGTGCCAGCAAACCAGACTGGGGGGCCAACGTCCTGACTTTC. Its translation: CASKPDWGANVLTF.

In its sample, this clonotype was seen many times. Germline is not matched at one junction end, which may reflect a read error. The chain uses TRBV10-2 and TRBJ2-2; no clear D. Germline V gene lookup returns CDR1 WSHSY and CDR2 SAAADI. The CDR3 is 14 residues long. The CDR3 sequence: CASSPGLNIGELFF. The CDR3 bases are TGCGCCAGCAGTCCAGGCCTCAACATCGGGGAGCTGTTTTTT.

This clonotype was counted many times. V usage is TRBV7-2 and J usage is TRBJ2-3; tentatively, D is TRBD2 (6 bases). The length of the CDR3 is 17 residues. CDR1 and CDR2 from the germline V gene are SGHTA and FQGNSA. V was shortened by 5 bases and J by 2 bases, with 20 bases between the two germline ends. CDR3 sequence: CASSPQWRGVPTDTQYF. The CDR3 DNA is TGTGCCAGCAGCCCCCAGTGGCGGGGCGTCCCCACAGATACGCAGTATTTT. The full variable domain, in which reference TRBV7-2 and TRBJ2-3 provide the parts outside the CDR3, is GAGVSQSPSNKVTEKGKDVELRCDPISGHTALYWYRQSLGQGLEFLIYFQGNSAPDKSGLPSDRFSAERTGGSVSTLTIQRTQQEDSAVYLCASSPQWRGVPTDTQYFGPGTRLTVL.